This T cell receptor (beta chain) was documented in a study of CD8+CD57+ T cells in acquired aplastic anemia. Looking at the study overall: Each DNA sample taken from sorted CD4+ and CD8+ cells came to 3 to 4 ug on average. Study-wide points: A significant difference in CD8+ Simpson's diversity between patients and controls was not found. Shared by patients and controls, roughly 28 CD8+ CDR3s were abundant in patients.

Investigators profiled TCR beta VDJ and CDR3 from genomic DNA template. TCRdb recomputed calls from the reads with MiXCR, one row per CDR3 protein. The data show fewer than 300,000 distinct CDR3 sequences, less than 85% seen once. Comments on this clonotype: Its antigen remains unknown.

Flow cytometry had shown expanded CD8+CD57+ cells in the patients chosen for sequencing. Diagnosis of severe acquired aplastic anemia applied to all patients. The clonotype was recovered from a human donor with aplastic anemia. The sequencing input was sorted CD4+, CD8+, or CD8+CD57+ T cells (not recorded which) from PBMCs.

CDR3 nucleotides: TGTGCCAGCAGCGCCGGGGACAGGGAGGGAATGGACACTGAAGCTTTCTTT. This translates into CASSAGDREGMDTEAFF. The chain recombines TRBV7-6 with TRBJ1-1, with TRBD1 matching over 9 bases. This CDR3 region has 17 residues. Germline CDR1 reads SGHVS; CDR2 reads FNYEAQ. The junction had 13 bases not matched to a gene; V was cut back by 5 bases and J by 3 bases.